This TCR beta chain was obtained from a study of early T cells in non-severe SARS-CoV-2 infection. TCRdb re-called the 5' RACE reads with MiXCR, one entry per CDR3 protein. The table includes about 59,000 distinct CDR3 sequences, over 10% detected once. This clonotype occurred a few times. Sequences were derived from whole blood, sampled at baseline. This clonotype was sampled from an adult who was a healthcare worker with PCR-confirmed SARS-CoV-2 infection or an uninfected control (not recorded which).

CDR3: CASSYSSGTSGEAFF. CDR3 DNA: TGTGCCAGCAGTTACTCGTCTGGGACTTCAGGTGAAGCTTTCTTT. This chain links TRBV6-6 with TRBJ1-1; perhaps TRBD1 as D (5 bases). The CDR3 length is 15 residues. The V gene lost 0 bases and the J gene lost 7 bases, with 15 bases spanning the gap. Germline V gives CDR1 MNHNY, CDR2 SVGAGI (reference sequence).